The rows below give T cell receptor beta chains drawn from one sample of a study of post-analysis software for immune sequencing data. TCRdb analysed the PCR reads with MiXCR anew, one entry per CDR3 protein. The data hold roughly 800,000 distinct CDR3 sequences, with around 50% observed a single time. What was sequenced was blood. The receptors stem from a girl between 10 and 17 years old with multiple sclerosis. Both conserved end residues are trimmed from each CDR3.

v_call	cdr3_aa
TRBV6-2/TRBV6-3	ASSPRESYNEQF
TRBV5-1	ASSLDGSEANVLT
TRBV12-3/TRBV12-4	ASMETEQF
TRBV6-5	ASSYGQGEY
TRBV7-9	ASSVLTGVLNYGYT
TRBV30	AWSGGHPSYT
TRBV20-1	SARDPSQGWEETQY
TRBV7-2	ASSRTGGRGTQY
TRBV4-2	ASSQRGAGELGTYNEQF
TRBV29-1	SVRGGDLGETQY
TRBV5-5	ASSFPTPGQVETQY
TRBV20-1	SASVQGPSSYEQY
TRBV15	ATSRVAAAQY
TRBV9	ASSSEGRAGWLNEQF
TRBV30	AWTAGRAYGYT
TRBV5-1	ATKDRDNEQF
TRBV28	ASTPRGIRAYEQY